This T cell receptor beta chain was found in a study of T cell responses to AZD1222 COVID-19 vaccine. Study-wide points: The reported proportion of spike-specific TCRs targeting unmutated variant regions was nearly half. Donors skewed white British and female; clonal diversity was possibly underestimated. Sampling that yielded the repertoires occurred only after the peak T cell response.

On this clone itself: Its antigen is as yet unknown.

Germline V gene sequence: CDR1 SGHNT, CDR2 YYREEE (reference sequence). Between the trimmed V and J ends, which lost 1 base and 5 bases, there was a span of 16 bases. The CDR3 length is 15 residues. The protocol was immunoSEQ multiplex PCR, while the TCRdb copy is restricted to in-frame clones and leaves out a portion. Among 150,000 or so clones listed, 92% were seen once. This specimen consisted of peripheral blood, obtained on day 0 of AZD1222 vaccination. This rearrangement joins TRBV5-4 to TRBJ2-7, with D tentatively TRBD1 (6 bases). The TCR sequence derives from an adult in good health. The CDR3 DNA is TGTGCCAGCAGCTTGTGGGCCAGGGGAGCGAACGAGCAGTACTTC. Translating it yields CASSLWARGANEQYF.